Listed here are 13 T cell receptor beta chains from one sample, sequenced in a study of blood T cell repertoires in COVID-19. Assay: immunoSEQ multiplex PCR; the TCRdb copy retains only in-frame clones and omits some. The table includes approximately 310,000 clones, approximately 85% detected once. The sample consisted of PBMCs or T cells enriched from blood (not recorded which). These receptors all come from a man in his thirties or forties who had recovered from COVID-19.

The chain has TRBV19 and TRBJ1-1, with D possibly matching TRBD1 (5 bases). The germline CDR1 and CDR2 sequences are LNHDA and SQIVND (reference sequence). This CDR3 is 15 amino acids long. The V end was cut by 7 bases, the J end by 2 bases, with 17 bases between. This chain's CDR3 is CASIPGGRSNTEAFF. The CDR3 DNA follows: TGTGCCAGTATTCCCGGGGGTCGATCTAACACTGAAGCTTTCTTT.

The chain recombines TRBV7-8 with TRBJ2-5; 12 bases are shared with TRBD2. CDR1 is SGHVS and CDR2 is FQNEAQ in the germline V gene. Losses at the gene ends were 4 bases for V and 5 bases for J; bases not matched to a gene: 20. The CDR3 loop spans 20 amino acids. In DNA form, the CDR3 reads TGTGCCAGCAGCTGGCGACATAAGACTAGCGGGGGACCTCCGCGGGAGACCCAGTACTTC. Translation gives CASSWRHKTSGGPPRETQYF. Complete variable domain (other parts from reference TRBV7-8 and TRBJ2-5): GAGVSQSPRYKVAKRGQDVALRCDPISGHVSLFWYQQALGQGPEFLTYFQNEAQLDKSGLPSDRFFAERPEGSVSTLKIQRTQQEDSAVYLCASSWRHKTSGGPPRETQYFGPGTRLLVL.

The V gene is TRBV6-5, the J gene TRBJ2-7; 7 bases are a match to TRBD1. Trimming cost V 0 bases and J 3 bases; bases outside gene matches: 2. This CDR3 has 14 amino acids. CDR1 is MNHEY, CDR2 SVGAGI, per germline. DNA of the CDR3: TGTGCCAGCAGTTACTCGGACAGGTTCTACGAGCAGTACTTC. Translating it yields CASSYSDRFYEQYF.

With respect to this clone: The sample has other DNA sequences that encode this CDR3 too. The chain recombines TRBV6-2 or TRBV6-3 with TRBJ2-2, with D unclear. V lost 0 bases to trimming and J lost 1 base, with 3 bases between them. This CDR3 spans 14 amino acids. Per the germline V gene, CDR1 is MNHEY and CDR2 is SVGEGT. This CDR3 is CASSYSRNTGELFF. The CDR3 nucleotides read TGTGCCAGCAGTTACTCTCGGAACACCGGGGAGCTGTTTTTT.

The V call is TRBV11-3, the J call TRBJ1-1; unclear D gene. CDR1 and CDR2 (germline): SGHNT, YENEEA. Trimming left V 2 bases short and J 1 base short, with 5 bases between. CDR3 length equals 13 residues. As DNA, the CDR3 is TGTGCCAGCAGCTTAAGCGGGAACACTGAAGCTTTCTTT. This codes for CASSLSGNTEAFF.

The gene calls are TRBV5-1 and TRBJ1-2; D gene uncertain. CDR3 length equals 14 residues. V shed 2 bases and J shed 3 bases, with 11 bases lying between them. CDR1 is SGHRS and CDR2 is YFSETQ in the germline V gene. The CDR3 region is CASSLGREYYGYTF. In DNA, the CDR3 is TGCGCCAGCAGCTTAGGGCGGGAGTACTATGGCTACACCTTC.

Written as DNA, the CDR3 is TGTGCCAGTAAGCCTCGGGGGACTCCTCAGTACCCAGATACGCAGTATTTT. Amino acid sequence: CASKPRGTPQYPDTQYF. This chain connects TRBV19 to TRBJ2-3, with TRBD2 as a possible D gene (6 bases). CDR3 length: 17 amino acids. The V and J ends lost 7 bases and 4 bases respectively, with 24 bases between them. In germline, CDR1 is LNHDA, CDR2 SQIVND (reference sequence).

The chain recombines TRBV9 with TRBJ2-5; 12 bases fit TRBD1. The CDR3 is 16 amino acids. Per germline, CDR1 SGDLS and CDR2 YYNGEE. V was pared by 3 bases and J by 5 bases, with 8 bases of the junction left unmatched. The CDR3 here is CASSGPGQGAGETQYF. The CDR3, as DNA: TGTGCCAGCAGCGGCCCGGGACAGGGGGCGGGGGAGACCCAGTACTTC.

The CDR3 here is CASSDRVGGEQYF. DNA of the CDR3: TGTGCCAGCAGCGATCGGGTGGGAGGCGAGCAGTACTTC. The chain has TRBV6-2 or TRBV6-3 and TRBJ2-7, with D possibly TRBD2 on 6 matching bases. The CDR3 is 13 amino acids. Trimming shortened V by 6 bases and J by 6 bases, and 15 bases separated the two germline ends. Germline values: CDR1 MNHEY, CDR2 SVGEGT.

This chain joins TRBV11-2 and TRBJ2-7; weak D call: TRBD2 (6 bases). The CDR3 spans 16 residues. Germline V gene data show CDR1 as SGHAT and CDR2 as FQNNGV. Deletions cut 2 bases from V and 4 bases from J, with 18 bases between. The CDR3 sequence is CASSLWQGGGSYEQYF. For the CDR3, the DNA is TGTGCCAGCAGCTTATGGCAGGGAGGAGGTTCGTACGAGCAGTACTTC. The full variable domain, completed using reference TRBV11-2 and TRBJ2-7, is EAGVAQSPRYKIIEKRQSVAFWCNPISGHATLYWYQQILGQGPKLLIQFQNNGVVDDSQLPKDRFSAERLKGVDSTLKIQPAKLEDSAVYLCASSLWQGGGSYEQYFGPGTRLTVT.

The chain is built from TRBV24-1 and TRBJ2-2; a possible D gene is TRBD1 (5 bases). Trimming pared 9 bases from V and 5 bases from J, leaving 15 bases between. The CDR3 is 14 amino acids. Germline V gives CDR1 KGHDR, CDR2 SFDVKD. CDR3 region: CATQSGQATGELFF. The CDR3 DNA reads TGTGCCACCCAATCAGGGCAGGCGACCGGGGAGCTGTTTTTT.

This clone turned up a few times. The chain couples TRBV5-4 to TRBJ2-7, with 10 positions matching TRBD2. CDR1 and CDR2 from the germline V gene are SGHNT and YYREEE (reference sequence). This CDR3 is 14 amino acids long. Trimming removed 5 bases from V and 3 bases from J; junction bases left unmatched: 5. CDR3 protein: CASSRLAGDYEQYF. The CDR3 coding sequence is TGTGCCAGCAGTCGGCTAGCGGGGGACTACGAGCAGTACTTC.

The chain recombines TRBV6-2 or TRBV6-3 with TRBJ2-7; TRBD1 might be the D (6 bases). The V and J ends lost 5 bases and 4 bases respectively, with 15 bases between them. This CDR3 region has 14 residues. Germline CDR1 and CDR2: MNHEY and SVGEGT. DNA of the CDR3: TGTGCCAGCAGTCTCGGGACATCTCTTTACGAGCAGTACTTC. Translation: CASSLGTSLYEQYF.